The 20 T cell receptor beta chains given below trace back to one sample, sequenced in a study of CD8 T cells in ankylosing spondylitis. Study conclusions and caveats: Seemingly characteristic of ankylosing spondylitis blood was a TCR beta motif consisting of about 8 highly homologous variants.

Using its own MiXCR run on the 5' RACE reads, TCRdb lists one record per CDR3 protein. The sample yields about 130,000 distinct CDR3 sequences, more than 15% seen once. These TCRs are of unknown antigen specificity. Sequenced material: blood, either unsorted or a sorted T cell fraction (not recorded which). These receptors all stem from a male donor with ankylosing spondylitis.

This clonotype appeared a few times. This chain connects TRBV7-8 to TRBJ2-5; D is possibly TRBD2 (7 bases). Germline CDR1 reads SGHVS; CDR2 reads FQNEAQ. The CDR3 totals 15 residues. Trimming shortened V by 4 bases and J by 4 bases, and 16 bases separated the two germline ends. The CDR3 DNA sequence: TGTGCCAGCAGCTCCGGGGGCCGGGGGGCAGAGACCCAGTACTTC. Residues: CASSSGGRGAETQYF.

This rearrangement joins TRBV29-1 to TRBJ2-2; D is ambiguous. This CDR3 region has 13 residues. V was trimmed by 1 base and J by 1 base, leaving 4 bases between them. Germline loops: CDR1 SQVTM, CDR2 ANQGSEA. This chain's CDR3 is CSVEGVNTGELFF. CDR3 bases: TGCAGCGTTGAAGGCGTGAACACCGGGGAGCTGTTTTTT.

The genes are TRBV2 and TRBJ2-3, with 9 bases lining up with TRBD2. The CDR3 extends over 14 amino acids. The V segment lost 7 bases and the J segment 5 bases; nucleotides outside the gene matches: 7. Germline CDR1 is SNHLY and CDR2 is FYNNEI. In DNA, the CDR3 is TGTGCCAGCAACTGGGCGGGAGGGCGAGATACGCAGTATTTT. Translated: CASNWAGGRDTQYF.

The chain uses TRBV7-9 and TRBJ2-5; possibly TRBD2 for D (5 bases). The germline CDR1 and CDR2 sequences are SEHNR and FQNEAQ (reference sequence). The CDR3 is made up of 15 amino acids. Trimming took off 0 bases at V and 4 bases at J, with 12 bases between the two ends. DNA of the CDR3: TGTGCCAGCAGCTTAGCGGGAGAGCAGGTAGAGACCCAGTACTTC. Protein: CASSLAGEQVETQYF.

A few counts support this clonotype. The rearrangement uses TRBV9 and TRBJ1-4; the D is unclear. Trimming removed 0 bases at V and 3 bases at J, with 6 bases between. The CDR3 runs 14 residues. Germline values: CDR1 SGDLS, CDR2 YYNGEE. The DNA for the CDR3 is TGTGCCAGCAGCGTAGGGGCGGCTAATGAAAAACTGTTTTTT. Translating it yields CASSVGAANEKLFF.

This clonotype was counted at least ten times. In DNA form, the CDR3 reads TGTGCCAGCAGCCATACAGGGGAACGGTTCTTC. Its translation: CASSHTGERFF. V gene TRBV4-2 combines with J gene TRBJ2-1; TRBD1 matches 7 bases. With 3 bases clipped from V and 15 bases from J, the junction kept 5 bases outside the gene matches. There are 11 residues in the CDR3. Germline CDR1 and CDR2: LGHNA and YNFKEQ.

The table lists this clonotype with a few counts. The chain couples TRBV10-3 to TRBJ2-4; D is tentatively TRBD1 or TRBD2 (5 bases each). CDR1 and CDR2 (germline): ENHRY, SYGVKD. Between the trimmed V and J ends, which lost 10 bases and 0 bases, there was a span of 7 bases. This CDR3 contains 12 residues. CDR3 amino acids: CATGTAKNIQYF. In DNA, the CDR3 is TGTGCCACCGGGACAGCCAAAAACATTCAGTACTTC.

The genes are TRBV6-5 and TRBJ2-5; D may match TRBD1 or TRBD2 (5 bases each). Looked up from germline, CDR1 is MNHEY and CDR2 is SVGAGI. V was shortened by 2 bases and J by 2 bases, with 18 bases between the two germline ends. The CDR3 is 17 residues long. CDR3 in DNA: TGTGCCAGCAGTTACATCTTCCCCGGGACGGGACAAGAGACCCAGTACTTC. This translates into CASSYIFPGTGQETQYF.

The CDR3 here is CASSSSRVRTDTQYF. In DNA form, the CDR3 reads TGTGCCAGCAGTTCTTCCCGGGTTCGCACAGATACGCAGTATTTT. The chain uses TRBV6-5 and TRBJ2-3, with unresolved D. The germline V gene has CDR1 MNHEY and CDR2 SVGAGI. The CDR3 is 15 residues long. The V and J ends lost 4 bases and 1 base respectively, with 12 bases between them.

Here the CDR3 reads CASSGQGEVDNEQFF. The CDR3 DNA follows: TGTGCCAGCAGCGGCCAAGGCGAAGTCGACAATGAGCAGTTCTTC. This chain links TRBV9 with TRBJ2-1; D not certain. This CDR3 has 15 residues. Germline loops: CDR1 SGDLS, CDR2 YYNGEE. V was clipped by 3 bases and J by 5 bases, with 15 bases between them.

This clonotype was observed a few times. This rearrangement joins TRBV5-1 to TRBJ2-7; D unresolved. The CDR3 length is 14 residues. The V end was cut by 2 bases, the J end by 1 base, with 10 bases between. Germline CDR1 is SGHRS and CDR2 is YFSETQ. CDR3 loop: CASSFGVLSYEQYF. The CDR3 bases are TGCGCCAGCAGCTTCGGCGTATTGTCCTACGAGCAGTACTTC.

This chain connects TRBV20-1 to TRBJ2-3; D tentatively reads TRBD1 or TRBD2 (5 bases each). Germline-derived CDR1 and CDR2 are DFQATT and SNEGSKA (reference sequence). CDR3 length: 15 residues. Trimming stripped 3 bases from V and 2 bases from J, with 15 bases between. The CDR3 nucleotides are TGCAGTGCTAGGGGGCCCCGGGACGACACAGATACGCAGTATTTT. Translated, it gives CSARGPRDDTDTQYF.

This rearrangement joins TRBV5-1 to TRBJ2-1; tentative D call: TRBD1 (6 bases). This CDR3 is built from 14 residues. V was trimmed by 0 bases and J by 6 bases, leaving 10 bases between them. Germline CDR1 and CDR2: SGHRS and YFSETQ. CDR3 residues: CASSLVQGTNEQFF. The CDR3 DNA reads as TGCGCCAGCAGCTTGGTTCAGGGGACCAATGAGCAGTTCTTC.

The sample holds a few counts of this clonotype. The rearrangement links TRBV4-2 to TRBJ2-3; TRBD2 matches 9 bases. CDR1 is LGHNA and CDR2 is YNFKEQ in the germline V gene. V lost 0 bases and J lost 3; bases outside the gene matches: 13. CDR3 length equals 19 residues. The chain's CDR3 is CASSQDSGVAGVGTDTQYF. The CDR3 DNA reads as TGTGCCAGCAGCCAAGATAGTGGAGTAGCGGGAGTGGGGACAGATACGCAGTATTTT.

The CDR3 is CASSLRLAGGINNEQFF. In nucleotides, the CDR3 is TGTGCCAGCAGCTTAAGACTAGCGGGAGGGATCAACAATGAGCAGTTCTTC. The rearrangement joins TRBV7-9 to TRBJ2-1; 14 nucleotides match TRBD2. The CDR3 is 17 amino acids. The ends lost 2 bases at V and 5 bases at J; junction bases unmatched: 5. Germline CDR1 reads SEHNR; CDR2 reads FQNEAQ (reference sequence).

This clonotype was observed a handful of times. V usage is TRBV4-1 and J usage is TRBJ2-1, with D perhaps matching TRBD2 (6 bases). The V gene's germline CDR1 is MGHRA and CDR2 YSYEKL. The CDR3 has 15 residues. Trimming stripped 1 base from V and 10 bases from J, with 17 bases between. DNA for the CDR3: TGCGCCAGCAGCCAAGGGACTAACAGCGTTCGGGAGCAGTTCTTC. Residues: CASSQGTNSVREQFF.

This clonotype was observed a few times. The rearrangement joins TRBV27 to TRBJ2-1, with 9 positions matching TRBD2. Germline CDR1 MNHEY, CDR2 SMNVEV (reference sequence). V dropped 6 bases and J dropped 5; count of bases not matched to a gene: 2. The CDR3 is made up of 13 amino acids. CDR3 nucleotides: TGTGCCAGCAGGGGACTAGCTCACAATGAGCAGTTCTTC. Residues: CASRGLAHNEQFF.

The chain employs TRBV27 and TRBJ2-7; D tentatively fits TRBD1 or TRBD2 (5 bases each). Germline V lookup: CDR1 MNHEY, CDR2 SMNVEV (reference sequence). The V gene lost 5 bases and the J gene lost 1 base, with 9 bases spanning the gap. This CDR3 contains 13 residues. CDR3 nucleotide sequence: TGTGCCAGCAGTATGGGACGGTCCTACGAGCAGTACTTC. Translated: CASSMGRSYEQYF.

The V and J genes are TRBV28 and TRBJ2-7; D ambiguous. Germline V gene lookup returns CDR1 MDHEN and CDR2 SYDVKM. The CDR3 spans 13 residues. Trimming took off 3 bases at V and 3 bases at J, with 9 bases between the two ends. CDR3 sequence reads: CASSFSHLYEQYF. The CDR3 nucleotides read TGTGCCAGCAGTTTTTCGCACCTCTACGAGCAGTACTTC.

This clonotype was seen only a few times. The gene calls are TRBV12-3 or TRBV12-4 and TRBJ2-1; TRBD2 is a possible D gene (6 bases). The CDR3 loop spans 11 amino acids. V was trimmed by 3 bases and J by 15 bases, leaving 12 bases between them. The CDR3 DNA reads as TGTGCCAGCAGTTTCCGGGGGAATCTGTTCTTC. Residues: CASSFRGNLFF.